Listed here is a single TCR beta chain. What it binds is unknown. Germline lookup yields CDR1 MDHEN and CDR2 SYDVKM. The CDR3 runs 16 residues. Deletions cut 5 bases from V and 7 bases from J, with 20 bases between. This entry belongs to a study of human T cells and chemical hapten exposure. Study at large: Mostly female, the patients presented with alopecia areata, totalis or universalis.

Described time point: patch test 1, 2 weeks after DPC sensitization. The sample's treatment: therapeutic diphenylcyclopropenone sensitization with weekly scalp DPC. In every case, blood was obtained before the patch test was applied. Overall study results and limits: Expanded TCRs formed significantly more large CDR3 similarity clusters than controls.

One entry per CDR3 protein results from TCRdb running MiXCR on the RACE reads. The repertoire holds 150,000 to 200,000 distinct CDR3 sequences, with 14% as singletons. The input for sequencing was whole blood, taken in connection with sensitization to the hapten diphenylcyclopropenone (DPC). This clonotype originated in a woman aged 25 to 45 with alopecia areata. Some clones in this sample may be carry-over from other donors' samples. This chain uses TRBV28 with TRBJ1-4; maybe TRBD1 (6 bases). CDR3: CASSPEKDRWVEKLFF. The CDR3 DNA reads as TGTGCCAGCAGTCCGGAAAAGGACAGATGGGTTGAAAAACTGTTTTTT.